The 15 T cell receptor beta chains below come from one sample, sequenced in a study of shared clonotypes between healthy human individuals. Naive CD8 cells lacked CD45RO and underwent positive selection for CCR7, leaving out terminally differentiated effector memory CD45RA+ cells. Generated by immunoSEQ multiplex PCR, the TCRdb table keeps only in-frame clones and is missing some. The sample records about 2 million clones, just under 95% being singletons. The source material was naive CD8+ T cells sorted from blood. The source is a man between 18 and 35 years old in good health.

This clone has just one count. The V call is TRBV7-8, the J call TRBJ1-2, with D possibly being TRBD1 (6 bases). CDR1 and CDR2 (germline): SGHVS, FQNEAQ. The CDR3 has 18 residues. The V end was cut by 0 bases, the J end by 2 bases, with 19 bases between. CDR3 loop: CASSLAMAGDIWNYGYTF. As DNA, the CDR3 is TGTGCCAGCAGCTTAGCCATGGCAGGGGACATTTGGAACTATGGCTACACCTTC.

J is TRBJ2-3 and V is TRBV28; 9 bases fit TRBD1. V lost 8 bases, J lost 4 bases, and 16 bases stayed unmatched. CDR3 size: 17 residues. Germline loops: CDR1 MDHEN, CDR2 SYDVKM. Here the CDR3 DNA reads TGTGCCAGCCAACCGCCCCTTCTACAGGGGGCAGCAGATACGCAGTATTTT. As protein: CASQPPLLQGAADTQYF.

A few counts support this clone. The chain uses TRBV28 and TRBJ1-2; 9 bases align to TRBD1. This CDR3 region has 12 residues. With 5 bases clipped from V and 8 bases from J, the junction kept 3 bases outside the gene matches. Per the germline V gene, CDR1 is MDHEN and CDR2 is SYDVKM. Here the CDR3 DNA reads TGTGCCAGCAGTCGACAGGGGGGAGGCTACACCTTC. Its protein is CASSRQGGGYTF.

The chain links TRBV4-1 to TRBJ2-7; 7 bases fit TRBD1. The CDR3 runs 17 residues. In germline, CDR1 is MGHRA, CDR2 YSYEKL. J gave up 0 bases and V 2 bases, and 10 bases lay outside the gene matches. CDR3 amino acids: CASSQYVLGQDSYEQYF. CDR3 DNA: TGCGCCAGCAGCCAATACGTTCTTGGACAGGACTCCTACGAGCAGTACTTC.

A single count supports this clone. Within the sample, other DNA sequences also encode this same CDR3. The rearrangement uses TRBV27 and TRBJ2-1; 8 bases match TRBD2. There are 14 residues in the CDR3. The V gene's germline CDR1 is MNHEY and CDR2 SMNVEV (reference sequence). The junction had 7 bases not matched to a gene; V was cut back by 6 bases and J by 6 bases. The CDR3 nucleotides read TGTGCCAGCAGCCCGGGACTAGTGGGCAATGAGCAGTTCTTC. As protein: CASSPGLVGNEQFF.

The chain links TRBV5-1 to TRBJ1-2; D call uncertain. Per the germline V gene, CDR1 is SGHRS and CDR2 is YFSETQ. V was pared by 0 bases and J by 6 bases, with 12 bases between. The CDR3 has 14 residues. CDR3 nucleotide sequence: TGCGCCAGCAGCTTGGCCCGCAGCCTAGATGGCTACACCTTC. Translation gives CASSLARSLDGYTF.

This CDR3 reads CASTTPWGTGELFF. The CDR3 nucleotides read TGTGCCAGCACGACTCCCTGGGGCACCGGGGAGCTGTTTTTT. This rearrangement joins TRBV28 to TRBJ2-2; no clear D gene. The CDR3 has 14 residues. Germline values: CDR1 MDHEN, CDR2 SYDVKM. V was cut by 7 bases and J by 4 bases, with 13 bases left in between.

The CDR3 region has the DNA TGTGCCAGCAGCGTGAACAGGGGTGGCATGAACACTGAAGCTTTCTTT. The encoded protein is CASSVNRGGMNTEAFF. The chain uses TRBV7-2 and TRBJ1-1; 7 bases line up with TRBD1. The CDR3 totals 16 residues. V was pared by 5 bases and J by 0 bases, with 9 bases of the junction left unmatched. Germline CDR1 SGHTA, CDR2 FQGNSA.

V usage is TRBV5-8 and J usage is TRBJ2-1; 7 bases are shared with TRBD1. The CDR3 has 13 residues. In germline, CDR1 is SGHTS, CDR2 YDEGEE. Germline trimming cut 4 bases from V and 9 bases from J; bases unmatched to any gene: 7. The CDR3 DNA sequence: TGTGCCAGCAGCAGAACGACAGGGTCTGAGCAGTTCTTC. Its translation: CASSRTTGSEQFF.

V usage is TRBV28 and J usage is TRBJ2-5; perhaps TRBD1 as D (5 bases). Trimming removed 4 bases from V and 1 base from J, with 13 bases in between. Germline loops: CDR1 MDHEN, CDR2 SYDVKM. The CDR3 is 15 amino acids. The CDR3 loop is CASSSADSRQETQYF. In nucleotides, the CDR3 is TGTGCCAGCAGTTCCGCAGACAGTCGCCAAGAGACCCAGTACTTC. The full variable domain, in which reference TRBV28 and TRBJ2-5 provide the parts outside the CDR3, is DVKVTQSSRYLVKRTGEKVFLECVQDMDHENMFWYRQDPGLGLRLIYFSYDVKMKEKGDIPEGYSVSREKKERFSLILESASTNQTSMYLCASSSADSRQETQYFGPGTRLLVL.

The rearrangement links TRBV5-6 to TRBJ2-1, with unresolved D. Trimming removed 4 bases at V and 6 bases at J, with 8 bases between. CDR1 is SGHDT, CDR2 YYEEEE, per germline. CDR3 length equals 12 residues. CDR3 amino acids: CASSILRNEQFF. Here the CDR3 DNA reads TGTGCCAGCAGCATTCTTCGCAATGAGCAGTTCTTC.

CDR3 region: CASSPIGGTSASYEQYF. The CDR3 DNA sequence: TGTGCCAGCAGCCCAATAGGCGGGACTAGCGCATCCTACGAGCAGTACTTC. The V and J genes are TRBV7-8 and TRBJ2-7, with TRBD2 identical over 10 bases. There are 17 residues in the CDR3. Per germline, CDR1 SGHVS and CDR2 FQNEAQ. After removal of 5 bases from V and 1 base from J, the junction contained 11 bases not matched to a gene.

The V gene is TRBV29-1, the J gene TRBJ1-3; TRBD1 might be the D (5 bases). The germline gives CDR1 SQVTM, CDR2 ANQGSEA. The CDR3 is 15 amino acids. Trimming pared 4 bases from V and 0 bases from J, leaving 13 bases between. The CDR3 DNA is TGCAGCGTTGTCCGACAGCAGAGCTCTGGAAACACCATATATTTT. Its protein product is CSVVRQQSSGNTIYF.

Of note for this clone: Other DNA sequences of this sample code for an identical CDR3. This sequence joins TRBV6-5 and TRBJ2-3, with a tentative D call TRBD2 (7 bases). This CDR3 is built from 15 residues. V was cut by 2 bases and J by 4 bases, with 13 bases left in between. From germline, CDR1 is MNHEY and CDR2 SVGAGI. The CDR3 loop is CASSYVGGAADTQYF. Here the CDR3 DNA reads TGTGCCAGCAGTTACGTAGGGGGGGCAGCAGATACGCAGTATTTT.

This clone was recorded only once. The chain joins TRBV28 to TRBJ1-4; D not certain. V lost 10 bases to trimming and J lost 6 bases, with 15 bases between them. The CDR3 sequence is 13 residues long. The germline V gene has CDR1 MDHEN and CDR2 SYDVKM. CDR3 region: CATNTDDDEKLFF. CDR3 nucleotide sequence: TGTGCCACTAATACGGACGATGATGAAAAACTGTTTTTT.